Sequencing of this T cell receptor beta chain was carried out in a study of cytomegalovirus exposure and HLA in healthy donors. Turning to this clone: Its antigen is not known.

While unrecorded immune exposures were likely, the donors were nominally healthy when sampled. Study results and limitations: Cytomegalovirus association was assigned to more than 150 TCR beta chains. A link between a missense DCLRE1C variant and TCR beta V- and J-gene trimming emerged from a later analysis. TRBV6-2, TRBV6-3 and some other V segments were excluded as indistinguishable.

This CDR3 is 15 amino acids long. Germline CDR1 is SNHLY and CDR2 is FYNNEI. The V end was cut by 5 bases, the J end by 8 bases, with 19 bases between. Researchers ran the PCR with 60 Vbeta and 13 Jbeta primers. Only in-frame clones appear in the TCRdb table, and some are missing; sequencing was by immunoSEQ multiplex PCR. This sample has some 170,000 clones, with roughly three quarters found just once. The chain recombines TRBV2 with TRBJ2-1; TRBD2 might be the D (5 bases). The sequenced sample consisted of PBMCs. The TCR sequence derives from a man in his 60s in good health and CMV-seronegative. CDR3 in amino acids: CASSPGILGGHEQFF. The CDR3 region has the DNA TGTGCCAGCAGTCCCGGGATACTCGGTGGTCATGAGCAGTTCTTC.